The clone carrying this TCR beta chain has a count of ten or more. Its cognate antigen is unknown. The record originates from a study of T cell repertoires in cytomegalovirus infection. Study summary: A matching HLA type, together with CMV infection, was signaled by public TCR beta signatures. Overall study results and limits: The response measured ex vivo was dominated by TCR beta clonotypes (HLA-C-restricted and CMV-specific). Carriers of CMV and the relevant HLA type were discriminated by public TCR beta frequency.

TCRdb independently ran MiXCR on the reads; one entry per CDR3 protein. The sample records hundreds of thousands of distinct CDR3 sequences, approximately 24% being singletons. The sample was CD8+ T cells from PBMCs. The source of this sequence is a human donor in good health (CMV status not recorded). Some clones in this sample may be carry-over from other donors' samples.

The CDR3 loop reads CASRSGDKVGAFF. As DNA, the CDR3 is TGTGCCAGCAGGTCCGGGGACAAAGTGGGAGCTTTCTTT. The J gene is TRBJ1-1, the V gene TRBV7-9; tentative D call: TRBD1 (6 bases). CDR1 and CDR2 (germline): SEHNR, FQNEAQ (reference sequence). V was clipped by 6 bases and J by 10 bases, with 18 bases between them. The CDR3 sequence is 13 residues long.